This T cell receptor (beta chain) was found in a study of cytomegalovirus exposure and HLA in healthy donors. Whole-study findings and limits: Roughly uniform depth of sequencing across donors was assumed in presence/absence analyses.

60 Vbeta and 13 Jbeta primers were used in PCR. Using immunoSEQ multiplex PCR, the repertoire was profiled, and TCRdb retains in-frame clones only, with some absent. The sample lists under 200,000 clones, around three quarters seen once, with 2% to 2.5% in the top ten. Within the sample, this clone is medium-sized. Its antigen is unknown. Between the trimmed V and J ends, which lost 0 bases and 6 bases, there was a span of 14 bases. CDR3 length: 16 amino acids. The germline V gene has CDR1 LGHNA and CDR2 YNFKEQ. What was sequenced was PBMCs. This chain uses TRBV4-2 with TRBJ2-2, with D perhaps TRBD1 (6 bases). This sequence originates from a woman in her 50s in good health and CMV-seronegative. In nucleotides, the CDR3 is TGTGCCAGCAGCCAAGATCGGGACAATTGGTCCGGGGAGCTGTTTTTT. This codes for CASSQDRDNWSGELFF.